This TCR beta chain emerged from a study of shared clonotypes between healthy human individuals. In germline, CDR1 is SQVTM, CDR2 ANQGSEA. This CDR3 is 14 amino acids long. After removal of 4 bases from V and 7 bases from J, the junction contained 12 bases not matched to a gene. Produced via immunoSEQ multiplex PCR; TCRdb's table is partial and in-frame only. The sample records 2.3 million or so clones, over 90% being singletons. The TCR was taken from a man younger than 35 in good health. Some clones in this sample may be carry-over from other donors' samples. This chain links TRBV29-1 with TRBJ1-2, with 7 bases identical to TRBD1. Sequences were obtained from naive CD4+ T cells from PBMCs. Noted subset: CD45RA+ positively selected. CDR3 coding DNA: TGCAGCGTTGTCCGACTAGGCAGGGGGTCTGGCTACACCTTC. It translates to CSVVRLGRGSGYTF. The whole variable domain, filled in from reference TRBV29-1 and TRBJ1-2, reads SAVISQKPSRDICQRGTSLTIQCQVDSQVTMMFWYRQQPGQSLTLIATANQGSEATYESGFVIDKFPISRPNLTFSTLTVSNMSPEDSSIYLCSVVRLGRGSGYTFGSGTRLTVV.